These 25 T cell receptor beta chains were all obtained from the same sample, sequenced in a study of cytomegalovirus exposure and HLA in healthy donors. The PCR ran on 60 Vbeta and 13 Jbeta primers. Sequencing was performed with immunoSEQ multiplex PCR; in TCRdb, only in-frame clones are kept and a portion is missing. The sample has 120,000 to 150,000 clones, and its top ten clones hold 2% to 2.5%. The sequenced material came from PBMCs. The receptors stem from a woman in her late teens or twenties in good health and CMV-seronegative.

Worth noting for this clone: The sample holds other DNA sequences that translate to the same CDR3. V and J are TRBV5-1 and TRBJ2-5; 7 bases line up with TRBD2. The CDR3 has 14 residues. The ends lost 4 bases at V and 3 bases at J; junction bases unmatched: 6. Per the germline V gene, CDR1 is SGHRS and CDR2 is YFSETQ. In nucleotides, the CDR3 is TGCGCCAGCAGCCTTGGAGCGGGAAAAGAGACCCAGTACTTC. As protein: CASSLGAGKETQYF.

The gene calls are TRBV28 and TRBJ2-3; D unresolved. Germline CDR1 is MDHEN and CDR2 is SYDVKM. V lost 8 bases to trimming and J lost 3 bases, with 9 bases between them. CDR3 length: 12 residues. CDR3 nucleotides: TGTGCCAGCCTCTCCGCGACAGATACGCAGTATTTT. Protein sequence: CASLSATDTQYF.

CDR3 loop: CASSLSSGSSYEQFF. As DNA, the CDR3 is TGTGCCAGCAGCCTCTCTAGCGGGAGTTCGTATGAGCAGTTCTTC. The V call is TRBV7-6, the J call TRBJ2-1; TRBD2 agrees at 10 bases. Trimming at V came to 5 bases and at J to 8 bases, leaving 9 bases not matched to a gene. Germline assignment: CDR1 SGHVS and CDR2 FNYEAQ. The length of the CDR3 is 15 residues. Full variable domain (rest looked up from reference TRBV7-6 and TRBJ2-1): GAGVSQSPRYKVTKRGQDVALRCDPISGHVSLYWYRQALGQGPEFLTYFNYEAQQDKSGLPNDRFSAERPEGSISTLTIQRTEQRDSAMYRCASSLSSGSSYEQFFGPGTRLTVL.

V gene TRBV29-1 combines with J gene TRBJ1-2; 8 bases are a match to TRBD1. Germline CDR1 reads SQVTM; CDR2 reads ANQGSEA. This CDR3 is built from 15 residues. The ends lost 3 bases at V and 6 bases at J; junction bases unmatched: 12. As DNA, the CDR3 is TGCAGCGTTGATGGTAGGGAGACAGGGGAGGATGGCTACACCTTC. It yields the protein CSVDGRETGEDGYTF. The complete variable domain, with remaining parts taken from reference TRBV29-1 and TRBJ1-2, reads SAVISQKPSRDICQRGTSLTIQCQVDSQVTMMFWYRQQPGQSLTLIATANQGSEATYESGFVIDKFPISRPNLTFSTLTVSNMSPEDSSIYLCSVDGRETGEDGYTFGSGTRLTVV.

The genes are TRBV5-4 and TRBJ1-1; 9 bases line up with TRBD1. After removal of 3 bases from V and 4 bases from J, the junction contained 10 bases not matched to a gene. Germline V gene data show CDR1 as SGHNT and CDR2 as YYREEE (reference sequence). This CDR3 region has 16 residues. CDR3 sequence (DNA): TGTGCCAGCAGCTCCGGGACAGGGTATTCTGGCACTGAAGCTTTCTTT. It translates to CASSSGTGYSGTEAFF.

This rearrangement joins TRBV7-8 to TRBJ2-1; D possibly corresponds to TRBD2 (6 bases). The CDR3 spans 19 residues. V was trimmed by 5 bases and J by 6 bases, leaving 29 bases between them. Germline assignment: CDR1 SGHVS and CDR2 FQNEAQ. The CDR3 sequence is CASSQGGVGANNGGNEQFF. CDR3 DNA sequence: TGTGCCAGCAGCCAAGGAGGGGTGGGCGCGAATAATGGAGGCAATGAGCAGTTCTTC.

J is TRBJ1-1 and V is TRBV5-1, with D perhaps matching TRBD1 (6 bases). The CDR3 is 13 residues long. The germline V gene has CDR1 SGHRS and CDR2 YFSETQ. Deletions cut 0 bases from V and 7 bases from J, with 10 bases between. The CDR3 coding sequence is TGCGCCAGCAGCTTGGAACAGGGCAGTGAAGCTTTCTTT. Translation: CASSLEQGSEAFF.

J is TRBJ2-2 and V is TRBV5-5; 11 bases are shared with TRBD2. This CDR3 has 14 amino acids. Germline lookup yields CDR1 SGHKS and CDR2 YYEKEE (reference sequence). J was trimmed by 3 bases and V by 9 bases; bases with no gene match: 4. DNA for the CDR3: TGTGCCACCGGGACTAGCGGAGACACCGGGGAGCTGTTTTTT. This sequence encodes CATGTSGDTGELFF.

Here the CDR3 DNA reads TGCGCCAGCAGCTTGGCAGGGGGGATGAACACTGAAGCTTTCTTT. It specifies CASSLAGGMNTEAFF. The gene calls are TRBV5-1 and TRBJ1-1, with 7 bases aligning to TRBD1. V shed 0 bases, J shed 0 bases, and the junction held 2 bases outside the gene matches. Germline assignment: CDR1 SGHRS and CDR2 YFSETQ. CDR3 length: 15 amino acids.

Of note for this clone: At one end the junction does not follow the germline gene, possibly because of a read error. This sequence joins TRBV19 and TRBJ2-2, with D maybe TRBD2 (6 bases). Per the germline V gene, CDR1 is LNHDA and CDR2 is SQIVND (reference sequence). The length of the CDR3 is 14 residues. CDR3 protein: CASSTGLNTGELFF. CDR3 sequence (DNA): TGTGCCAGCAGTACGGGACTCAACACCGGGGAGCTGTTTTTT.

The V call is TRBV5-1, the J call TRBJ2-3; TRBD2 might be the D (6 bases). The CDR3 sequence is 16 residues long. Looked up from germline, CDR1 is SGHRS and CDR2 is YFSETQ. V was cut by 0 bases and J by 5 bases, with 16 bases left in between. Here the CDR3 DNA reads TGCGCCAGCAGCTTGGTCGTTCGCGGAGGGGTAGATACGCAGTATTTT. Protein: CASSLVVRGGVDTQYF.

The CDR3 region has the DNA TGTGCCAGCAGCGTACTCGGGTTTGGAGTGTGGGATACGCAGTATTTT. It yields the protein CASSVLGFGVWDTQYF. V is TRBV11-3 and J is TRBJ2-3; D remains unclear. This CDR3 region has 16 residues. Germline CDR1 reads SGHNT; CDR2 reads YENEEA. V dropped 5 bases and J dropped 6 bases, with 21 bases sitting between them.

The chain is built from TRBV27 and TRBJ2-7, with D tentatively TRBD1 (5 bases). The CDR3 totals 14 residues. Trimming left V 4 bases short and J 9 bases short, with 19 bases between. The germline V gene has CDR1 MNHEY and CDR2 SMNVEV (reference sequence). CDR3 sequence reads: CASSSADWPQGQYF. CDR3 bases: TGTGCCAGCAGTTCGGCAGACTGGCCCCAGGGGCAGTACTTC.

The gene calls are TRBV4-3 and TRBJ1-5; D uncertain. Trimming stripped 1 base from V and 4 bases from J, with 5 bases between. Germline loops: CDR1 LGHNA, CDR2 YSLEER. This CDR3 has 13 residues. The CDR3 nucleotides read TGCGCCAGCAGCCAAGGGCCGAATCAGCCCCAGCATTTT. It specifies CASSQGPNQPQHF.

J is TRBJ1-1 and V is TRBV10-3; 11 bases agree with TRBD1. CDR1 and CDR2 from the germline V gene are ENHRY and SYGVKD. The CDR3 sequence is 13 residues long. The J segment lost 7 bases and the V segment lost 6 bases, leaving 4 bases of the junction unmatched. For the CDR3, the DNA is TGTGCCATCAGAGGACAGGGGGCGTTTGAAGCTTTCTTT. Amino acid sequence: CAIRGQGAFEAFF.

V is TRBV6-4 and J is TRBJ2-2; 10 bases line up with TRBD2. J gave up 1 base and V 6 bases, and 5 bases lay outside the gene matches. This CDR3 is built from 16 residues. CDR1 and CDR2 (germline): MRHNA, SNTAGT. CDR3 bases: TGTGCCAGCAGACGGACTAGCGGAGGGAACACCGGGGAGCTGTTTTTT. Translating gives CASRRTSGGNTGELFF.

The genes are TRBV19 and TRBJ1-1; 8 bases match TRBD1. Trimming removed 10 bases from V and 1 base from J; junction bases left unmatched: 11. The CDR3 contains 15 residues. Germline V gene sequence: CDR1 LNHDA, CDR2 SQIVND (reference sequence). The CDR3 sequence: CATKTGVDRNTEAFF. CDR3 sequence (DNA): TGTGCCACCAAGACAGGGGTAGATCGGAACACTGAAGCTTTCTTT.

The chain joins TRBV7-6 to TRBJ1-2; 12 nucleotides match TRBD1. CDR3 length: 15 residues. The trim removed 5 bases at V and 4 bases at J, leaving 5 bases unmatched. Germline loops: CDR1 SGHVS, CDR2 FNYEAQ. Here the CDR3 DNA reads TGTGCCAGCAGCGCGGGACAGGGGGCAACCTATGGCTACACCTTC. Its protein is CASSAGQGATYGYTF.

The chain joins TRBV5-6 to TRBJ2-5; the D is unclear. The CDR3 consists of 13 residues. Germline assignment: CDR1 SGHDT and CDR2 YYEEEE. V was trimmed by 1 base and J by 5 bases, leaving 9 bases between them. For the CDR3, the DNA is TGTGCCAGCAGCTTGTTCTTTTTGGAGACCCAGTACTTC. Its protein is CASSLFFLETQYF. The full variable domain, rest sourced from reference TRBV5-6 and TRBJ2-5, is DAGVTQSPTHLIKTRGQQVTLRCSPKSGHDTVSWYQQALGQGPQFIFQYYEEEERQRGNFPDRFSGHQFPNYSSELNVNALLLGDSALYLCASSLFFLETQYFGPGTRLLVL.

The J gene is TRBJ2-7, the V gene TRBV15; 10 nucleotides match TRBD1. Germline assignment: CDR1 LNHNV and CDR2 YYDKDF (reference sequence). The V and J ends lost 5 bases and 4 bases, in that order; junction bases with no gene match: 11. The CDR3 loop spans 16 amino acids. The CDR3 reads CATSPGSDRGKYEQYF. The CDR3, as DNA: TGTGCCACCAGCCCGGGGTCGGACAGGGGGAAATACGAGCAGTACTTC.

The chain combines TRBV19 with TRBJ2-1; tentatively, D is TRBD2 (5 bases). V lost 4 bases and J lost 1, with 11 bases in between. The CDR3 loop spans 15 amino acids. The germline gives CDR1 LNHDA, CDR2 SQIVND (reference sequence). The DNA of the CDR3 is TGTGCCAGTAGTAAATGGGAGTCTTCCTACAATGAGCAGTTCTTC. This sequence encodes CASSKWESSYNEQFF.

The chain uses TRBV7-2 and TRBJ1-5; maybe TRBD1 (5 bases). Trimming shortened V by 5 bases and J by 4 bases, and 12 bases separated the two germline ends. Germline CDR1 reads SGHTA; CDR2 reads FQGNSA. This CDR3 is 14 amino acids long. The chain's CDR3 is CASSAQGGNQPQHF. CDR3 DNA: TGTGCCAGCAGCGCGCAGGGAGGGAATCAGCCCCAGCATTTT.

The chain recombines TRBV19 with TRBJ1-4, with 10 bases fitting TRBD1. This CDR3 region has 16 residues. With V trimmed by 8 bases and J by 8 bases, 14 bases remained unmatched. CDR1 LNHDA and CDR2 SQIVND come from the germline V gene (reference sequence). CDR3 sequence: CASSKDTGTGVEKLFF. DNA for the CDR3: TGTGCCAGTTCCAAGGACACCGGGACAGGGGTGGAAAAACTGTTTTTT. Supplemented by reference TRBV19 and TRBJ1-4, the full variable domain reads DGGITQSPKYLFRKEGQNVTLSCEQNLNHDAMYWYRQDPGQGLRLIYYSQIVNDFQKGDIAEGYSVSREKKESFPLTVTSAQKNPTAFYLCASSKDTGTGVEKLFFGSGTQLSVL.

The gene calls are TRBV19 and TRBJ1-1, with 12 bases identical to TRBD1. In germline, CDR1 is LNHDA, CDR2 SQIVND (reference sequence). This CDR3 spans 17 amino acids. V shed 1 base and J 2 bases; nucleotides not matched to a gene: 5. This CDR3 is CASSIGGTGGLNTEAFF. As DNA, the CDR3 is TGTGCCAGTAGTATAGGTGGGACAGGGGGCCTCAACACTGAAGCTTTCTTT.

The chain uses TRBV18 and TRBJ2-5; 11 bases line up with TRBD1. CDR3 size: 15 residues. Losses at the gene ends were 3 bases for V and 4 bases for J; bases not matched to a gene: 4. Germline V gives CDR1 KGHSH, CDR2 LQKENI. CDR3 sequence: CASSPGQGGRETQYF. The CDR3 DNA sequence: TGTGCCAGCTCACCGGGACAGGGGGGCAGAGAGACCCAGTACTTC.